The 8 T cell receptor beta chains below all came from one sample that was sequenced in a study of T cell changes during pregnancy in multiple sclerosis. TCRdb's table, derived via immunoSEQ multiplex PCR, lists solely in-frame clones and lacks some. The table shows 50,000 or so clones, with approximately 95% occurring only once. The sample consisted of CD8+ T cells from peripheral blood mononuclear cells, taken in the first trimester of pregnancy. Receptors originate from a female donor with multiple sclerosis, enrolled in a pregnancy study.

This sequence joins TRBV5-4 and TRBJ2-6; no clear D. CDR3 length equals 16 residues. The V gene lost 0 bases and the J gene lost 0 bases, with 7 bases spanning the gap. In germline, CDR1 is SGHNT, CDR2 YYREEE (reference sequence). The CDR3 reads CASSLAPSSGANVLTF. CDR3 sequence (DNA): TGTGCCAGCAGCTTGGCTCCGTCCTCTGGGGCCAACGTCCTGACTTTC.

On this clone itself: The junction does not match germline at one end; this may be a read error. The rearrangement uses TRBV20-1 and TRBJ1-4; D gene ambiguous. The CDR3 covers 11 residues. Germline CDR1 DFQATT, CDR2 SNEGSKA (reference sequence). Here the CDR3 reads CSARAAGWVHF. The CDR3 DNA reads as TGCAGTGCTAGAGCAGCGGGATGGGTCCATTTT.

This clone appeared a single time. The V call is TRBV11-2, the J call TRBJ2-1; 8 positions agree with TRBD1. Germline V gene data show CDR1 as SGHAT and CDR2 as FQNNGV. The CDR3 has 13 amino acids. The ends lost 5 bases at V and 8 bases at J; junction bases unmatched: 5. The CDR3: CASSGMTGDEQFF. DNA for the CDR3: TGTGCCAGCAGCGGTATGACAGGGGATGAGCAGTTCTTC.

This clone was seen a handful of times. The chain links TRBV5-1 to TRBJ2-7; 8 bases fit TRBD1. CDR1 is SGHRS and CDR2 is YFSETQ in the germline V gene. V shed 5 bases and J 3 bases; nucleotides not matched to a gene: 4. The CDR3 sequence is 13 residues long. DNA for the CDR3: TGCGCCAGCAGTTACGGACAGGGCTACGAGCAGTACTTC. This encodes CASSYGQGYEQYF.

This rearrangement joins TRBV11-2 to TRBJ2-3, with TRBD1 matching over 11 bases. The J segment lost 4 bases and the V segment lost 3 bases, leaving 9 bases of the junction unmatched. CDR3 length: 17 amino acids. The germline gives CDR1 SGHAT, CDR2 FQNNGV. The DNA for the CDR3 is TGTGCCAGCAGCTTCTGGACAGGGGGCGCAATCGCAGATACGCAGTATTTT. This gives the protein CASSFWTGGAIADTQYF.

J is TRBJ2-5 and V is TRBV19, with D perhaps TRBD1 (6 bases). This CDR3 comprises 14 residues. The germline gives CDR1 LNHDA, CDR2 SQIVND (reference sequence). The germline V and J ends were trimmed by 5 bases and 1 base, with 11 bases remaining between them. CDR3 coding DNA: TGTGCCAGTAGTCTCCAGGGGATCCAAGAGACCCAGTACTTC. It translates to CASSLQGIQETQYF.

V is TRBV7-9 and J is TRBJ2-7; TRBD1 matches 8 bases. V shed 0 bases and J 6 bases; nucleotides not matched to a gene: 7. Germline V gene data show CDR1 as SEHNR and CDR2 as FQNEAQ (reference sequence). CDR3 length equals 15 residues. The CDR3, as DNA: TGTGCCAGCAGCTTAGCGCTGGCAGGGGGCATCGAGCAGTACTTC. It specifies CASSLALAGGIEQYF.

This chain connects TRBV5-5 to TRBJ2-7; TRBD2 is a possible D gene (6 bases). From germline, CDR1 is SGHKS and CDR2 YYEKEE (reference sequence). This CDR3 contains 14 residues. V lost 4 bases to trimming and J lost 4 bases, with 15 bases between them. The CDR3 sequence is CASSIGPAGYEQYF. CDR3 DNA sequence: TGTGCCAGCAGCATCGGACCGGCGGGGTACGAGCAGTACTTC.